This T cell receptor (beta chain) was recorded in a study of long-term antiretroviral therapy in people with HIV. The immunoSEQ assay was v3.0, run at survey level. Produced via immunoSEQ multiplex PCR; TCRdb's table is partial and in-frame only. The data hold approximately 29,000 clones, with 93% observed a single time. V trimming: 0 bases; J trimming: 1 base; junction bases outside the gene matches: 4. Germline CDR1 SGHNT, CDR2 YYREEE (reference sequence). The CDR3 covers 17 residues. The source material was unsorted PBMCs, sampled 6.2 years after starting antiretroviral therapy. V is TRBV5-4 and J is TRBJ2-5, with TRBD2 identical over 12 bases. The TCR was taken from a man aged 40-49 years with HIV. The CDR3 sequence is CASSLGASGGGQETQYF. CDR3 DNA sequence: TGTGCCAGCAGCTTGGGCGCTAGCGGGGGGGGCCAAGAGACCCAGTACTTC.